The present entry profiles one T cell receptor (beta chain) with its context. The target of this receptor is not known. Per-nucleotide qualities are absent, and no much larger clonotype sits a single base away. The data were obtained in a study of cytomegalovirus exposure and HLA in healthy donors (dated by TCRdb to 2016 to 2017). Study-level background: The 500 to 800 repertoires of the first cohort and the roughly 110 validation repertoires were produced on the same platform, according to a later analysis. Along with the roughly 710-subject first cohort, a separate validation cohort of around 120 different subjects was used. High-throughput TCR immunosequencing, statistical association of individual TCRs with disease status, and machine learning were combined to predict cytomegalovirus infection status. The study aimed to test whether signatures of past pathogen exposure could be identified by cataloging public T cell receptors. The research as a whole found: A total of 150 to 200 TCR beta chains were listed by the study as associated with cytomegalovirus. It was suggested by the authors that the approach could potentially be generalized to other disease states and immunological phenotypes. The classifier was reported to diagnose cytomegalovirus status with high specificity and sensitivity in both the original and validation cohorts. A later analysis found that TCRs clustered in the first cohort also tended to co-occur in the 95 to 150 validation repertoires, with 90% to 95% of cluster scores above 0. Most TCR sequences were seen in very few donors, while some public TCRs were found in many individuals. A later analysis had no HLA typing for the validation cohort, so co-occurrence there was scored across all 130 or so repertoires. Three of the identified cytomegalovirus-associated TCR beta chains were confirmed in vitro to be specific for cytomegalovirus antigens.

The library was prepared using the immunoSEQ multiplex PCR assay. Per the original workflow: A statistical classification framework was built for diagnosing cytomegalovirus status from the catalog of TCR beta chain sequences. In TCRdb, the immuneACCESS table is reduced to in-frame sequences with V and J assigned. These tables do not hold every clone; where another copy was compared, an unresolved V gene accounts for under half, and the others remain unexplained. From that table come the V and J calls and clone size; the DNA was used to work out D and trimming. The sample profile shows roughly 200,000 clones; 80% to 90% of them were found once. The leading ten clones occupy roughly 1.2% of the sample. Donors formed part of the validation cohort, which comprised over a hundred subjects and was distinct from the first cohort of 550 to 850 subjects. What was sequenced was PBMCs. The clonotype was recovered from a woman in her thirties in good health and CMV-seronegative.

At the DNA level, the sequence is TGTGCCTGGTCCGGGACTAGCGCGAAAAACTGGCAGTATTTT. Its coded protein is CAWSGTSAKNWQYF. Recombination joined TRBV30 with TRBJ2-3, with 10 bases aligning to TRBD2. CDR1 and CDR2 are read off the germline V gene (reference sequence) as GTSNPN and SVGIG. From its cysteine to its phenylalanine, the CDR3 spans 14 amino acids. The only DNA kept is the CDR3, 42 bases in frame from the first base. V has 5 bases trimmed and J has 11 bases trimmed; junction bases matching no gene number 13.